This T cell receptor beta chain was retrieved from a study of shared clonotypes between healthy human individuals (dated by TCRdb to about 2020). In terms of the full investigation: A couple of women and a few men aged 18 to 49 years were included in the cohort. For each donor, CD4 naive and CD4 memory were each given three plates, CD8 naive was given two plates, and CD8 memory was given one plate. Blood TCR repertoires of about five healthy adults were deeply sequenced to estimate repertoire size and the extent of clonotype sharing between individuals. To increase sequencing depth and limit assay-specific biases, different laboratories used diverse techniques to prepare libraries and sequence TCR repertoires. Between about 0.94 and 8.9 billion PBMCs per donor were obtained by leukapheresis.

CD8 naive samples were CD45RO-negative cells positively selected for CCR7, giving a CD45RA+CCR7+ population that excluded TemRA cells. Healthy HIV-negative adults with no recently reported acute infections or vaccinations were included as donors. All donors were Caucasian adults living in Nashville, Tennessee, USA. After blood collection by leukapheresis, PBMCs were isolated using Ficoll-Histopaque density gradient centrifugation and then cryopreserved in the vapor phase of liquid nitrogen. Purity and quantity of every magnetically sorted T cell population were checked by analytical flow cytometry. Genomic DNA was isolated from every sorted fraction and measured by UV absorbance on a Nanodrop 2000c. TCR CDR3 regions were amplified from genomic DNA by multiplex PCR using the deep immunoSEQ assay. Genomic DNA extracted from each cell subset was distributed evenly over all wells of several immunoSEQ 96-well plates, and each plate served as one replicate. For sorted subsets, approximately 0.2 ug of genomic DNA, equivalent to 25,000 to 35,000 T cell genomes, went into each replicate PCR. Purified libraries were measured with a Qubit 3.0 fluorometer, size-checked on a Bioanalyzer 2100, and measured again with the KAPA Library Quantification kit. Every immunoSEQ 96-well plate was sequenced on a dedicated single-read 150-cycle Illumina NextSeq 550 flow cell. As for how the authors treated the data: The immunoSEQ output contained only junctional sequences without quality scores, so filtering could not match that applied to full-length reads. To assign V/J genes and CDR3, sequences were annotated using PyIR, a Python wrapper for IgBLAST v1.9, with IMGT germline references. Reads were removed for weak V/J assignments (E-value above 1e-6), missing CDR3, stop codons, out-of-frame junctions, or ambiguous translated residues. V3J clonotypes were defined as sequences sharing an identical inferred V gene, J gene, and CDR3 amino acid sequence. The percentage overlap between two repertoires was calculated by dividing the number of shared unique clonotypes by the size of the smaller repertoire. Richness of each repertoire was evaluated using RTK rarefaction, the Chao1 estimator, and Recon v2.1 estimates of unobserved clonotypes. Generation probabilities were computed with OLGA for all TCRbeta clonotypes obtained by the gDNA method from several donors. Entries here come from immuneACCESS through TCRdb and include only in-frame sequences with V and J called. Some clones fail to appear in such tables; in the studies checked, an unresolved V gene covers under half of the shortfall, and the cause of the remainder is unknown. From that table come the V and J calls and clone size; the DNA was used to work out D and trimming. Across this sample there are around 600,000 clones, with approximately 96% seen only once. The ten largest clones take up over 0.1% of the sample.

Worth noting for this clone: Which antigen it targets is not known. Base qualities are not provided; no much larger clone lies one nucleotide away.

What the work shows at the level of the full study, not this receptor alone: The genetic and exposure-history diversity represented was limited by the small number of donors. Sampling was restricted to blood, and TCR repertoires in tissue are likely to differ from TCR repertoires in blood. Clonotypes shared by all four sorted-subset donors showed higher generation probabilities than non-shared clonotypes. Incomplete sequencing was indicated by rarefaction of sorted-subset datasets, despite the large sequencing depth. Pairwise subsampling led to the expectation that sequencing depth would affect the degree of clonotype sharing among donors. Sharing across several donors was observed for around 4.8% of naive CD4, under 4% of naive CD8, 2.3% of memory CD4, and roughly 0.4% of memory CD8 clonotypes. Naive subsets generally had larger estimated clonotype richness than memory subsets did.

CDR1 and CDR2 (SGHDT, YYEEEE) derive from the germline V gene. Between the V and J ends, shortened by 0 bases and 6 bases respectively, the junction contains 10 bases. The CDR3, cysteine through phenylalanine, is 14 amino acids long. Only the CDR3 region is kept as DNA, spanning 42 bases read in frame from base 1. Material for sequencing was naive CD8+ T cells sorted from blood. The cell subset or site label here, explained by the study, means: CD45RA+CCR7+. The sequence links TRBV5-6 to TRBJ2-1; the D gene assignment is perhaps TRBD1 or TRBD2, with each matching 5 bases. This clonotype was sampled from a woman younger than 45 in good health. The CDR3 here reads CASSLVGRANEQFF. The sequence in DNA is TGTGCCAGCAGCTTGGTGGGGCGGGCCAATGAGCAGTTCTTC.